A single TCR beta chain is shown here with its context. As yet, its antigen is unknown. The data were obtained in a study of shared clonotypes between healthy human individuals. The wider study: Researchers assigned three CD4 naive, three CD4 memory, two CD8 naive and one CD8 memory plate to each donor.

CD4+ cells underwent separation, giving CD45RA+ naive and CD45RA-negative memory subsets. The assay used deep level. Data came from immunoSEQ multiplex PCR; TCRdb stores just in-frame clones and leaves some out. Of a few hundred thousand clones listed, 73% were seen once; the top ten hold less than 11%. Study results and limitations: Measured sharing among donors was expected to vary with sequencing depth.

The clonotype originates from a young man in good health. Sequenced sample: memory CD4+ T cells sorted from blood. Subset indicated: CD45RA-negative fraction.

The CDR3 nucleotides are TGTGCCAGTAGTATAGCGGGAGTTACAGATACGCAGTATTTT. This encodes CASSIAGVTDTQYF. The chain couples TRBV19 to TRBJ2-3; TRBD2 is a possible D gene (6 bases). With 1 base removed from V and 3 bases from J, the gap between germline ends came to 8 bases. The CDR3 covers 14 residues. Germline-derived CDR1 and CDR2 are LNHDA and SQIVND (reference sequence).